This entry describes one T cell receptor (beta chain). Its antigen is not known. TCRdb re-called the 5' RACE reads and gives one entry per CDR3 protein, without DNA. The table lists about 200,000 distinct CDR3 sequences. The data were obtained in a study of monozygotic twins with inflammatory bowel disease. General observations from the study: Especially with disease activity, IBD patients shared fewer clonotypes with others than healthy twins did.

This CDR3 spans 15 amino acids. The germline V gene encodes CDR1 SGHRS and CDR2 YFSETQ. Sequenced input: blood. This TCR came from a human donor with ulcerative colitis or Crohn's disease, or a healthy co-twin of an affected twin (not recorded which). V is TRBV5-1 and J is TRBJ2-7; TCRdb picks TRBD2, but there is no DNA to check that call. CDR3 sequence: CASSLTAGGLYEQYF. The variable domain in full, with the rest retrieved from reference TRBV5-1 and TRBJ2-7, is KAGVTQTPRYLIKTRGQQVTLSCSPISGHRSVSWYQQTPGQGLQFLFEYFSETQRNKGNFPGRFSGRQFSNSRSEMNVSTLELGDSALYLCASSLTAGGLYEQYFGPGTRLTVT.